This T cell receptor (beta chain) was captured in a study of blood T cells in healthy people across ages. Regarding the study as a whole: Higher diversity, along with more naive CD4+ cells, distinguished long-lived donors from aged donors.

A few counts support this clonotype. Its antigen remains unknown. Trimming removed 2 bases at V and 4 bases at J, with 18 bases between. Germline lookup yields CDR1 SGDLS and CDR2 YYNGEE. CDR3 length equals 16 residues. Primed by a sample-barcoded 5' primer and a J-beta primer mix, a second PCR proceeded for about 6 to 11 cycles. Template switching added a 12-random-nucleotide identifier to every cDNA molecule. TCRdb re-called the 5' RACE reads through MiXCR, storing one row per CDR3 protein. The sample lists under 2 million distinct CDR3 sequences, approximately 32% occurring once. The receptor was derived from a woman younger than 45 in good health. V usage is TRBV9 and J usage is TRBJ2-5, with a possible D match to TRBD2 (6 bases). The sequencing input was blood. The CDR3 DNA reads TGTGCCAGCAGCGTGGAGGGTACAGGACGGGGAGAGACCCAGTACTTC. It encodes CASSVEGTGRGETQYF.